This is a list of T cell receptor beta chains from one sample in a study of follicular helper T cells after annual influenza vaccination. The data were produced by immunoSEQ multiplex PCR, yet TCRdb's version contains in-frame clones alone and is incomplete. The sample carries thousands of clones, 80% to 85% recorded once. The source was CXCR5- memory CD4+ T cells sorted from blood, collected 7 days after influenza vaccination. The receptors derive from an adult who received the influenza vaccine. Both conserved end residues are part of each CDR3. Each record gives: J gene, D gene, V gene, clone size, CDR3 protein, CDR3 DNA. The D gene is left open where the match is weak. Part of the rows lack a size; the others show once, few, many or a class for expanded clones.

TRBJ2-1,TRBD2,TRBV15,NA,CATSVGLARSYNEQFF,TGTGCCACCAGCGTTGGACTAGCGCGGTCCTACAATGAGCAGTTCTTC
TRBJ2-7,TRBD2,TRBV6-5,few,CASSSGGFYEQYF,TGTGCCAGCAGTAGCGGGGGATTCTACGAGCAGTACTTC
TRBJ2-7,NA,TRBV6-5,NA,CASSYSFAKAYEQYF,TGTGCCAGCAGTTACTCGTTCGCTAAAGCCTACGAGCAGTACTTC
TRBJ2-2,NA,TRBV5-1,NA,CASSLGARVDTGELFF,TGCGCCAGCAGCTTGGGGGCCAGGGTCGACACCGGGGAGCTGTTTTTT
TRBJ2-5,NA,TRBV10-3,NA,CATVQEETQYF,TGTGCCACCGTCCAGGAAGAGACCCAGTACTTC
TRBJ2-7,NA,TRBV6-6,once,CASSYRDEQYF,TGTGCCAGCAGTTACAGGGACGAGCAGTACTTC
TRBJ2-5,TRBD1,TRBV18,once,CASSPFQGARETQYF,TGTGCCAGCTCACCATTTCAGGGGGCGAGAGAGACCCAGTACTTC
TRBJ1-5,NA,TRBV2,few,CASRRAATGPQHF,TGTGCCAGCAGGCGGGCGGCCACTGGGCCCCAGCATTTT
TRBJ2-1,TRBD1,TRBV12-5,NA,CASGRSGGDEQFF,TGTGCTAGTGGCCGCTCAGGGGGCGATGAGCAGTTCTTC
TRBJ1-1,NA,TRBV7-8,NA,CASSRGQNTEAFF,TGTGCCAGCAGCCGTGGGCAGAACACTGAAGCTTTCTTT
TRBJ1-4,NA,TRBV4-1,NA,CASSHPAGNQKEKLFF,TGCGCCAGCAGCCACCCCGCGGGAAACCAGAAAGAAAAACTGTTTTTT
TRBJ1-1,NA,TRBV25-1,NA,CASSEAGRSYTEAFF,TGTGCCAGCAGTGAAGCCGGCAGGTCCTACACTGAAGCTTTCTTT
TRBJ1-6,TRBD1,TRBV19,once,CASSIEGQGSPLHF,TGTGCCAGTAGTATAGAAGGACAGGGTTCACCCCTCCACTTT
TRBJ2-3,NA,TRBV7-2,NA,CASSRRFSTDTQYF,TGTGCCAGCAGCCGCCGATTTTCCACAGATACGCAGTATTTT
TRBJ2-1,TRBD1,TRBV5-1,NA,CASSPSPQGALHEQFF,TGCGCCAGCAGCCCAAGCCCCCAGGGGGCACTGCATGAGCAGTTCTTC
TRBJ1-2,NA,TRBV19,NA,CASRKNRDHYGYTF,TGTGCCAGTAGGAAAAACAGGGATCACTATGGCTACACCTTC
TRBJ2-1,TRBD2,TRBV15,NA,CATSILRGGPVEQFF,TGTGCCACCAGCATTCTGCGGGGGGGCCCGGTTGAGCAGTTCTTC
TRBJ1-6,TRBD1,TRBV5-4,NA,CASSGGTGKASPLHF,TGTGCCAGCAGCGGAGGGACAGGGAAGGCTTCACCCCTCCACTTT
TRBJ2-1,NA,TRBV27,NA,CASTTRNNEQFF,TGTGCCAGCACGACGCGCAACAATGAGCAGTTCTTC
TRBJ2-1,TRBD1,TRBV6-5,NA,CASRRGIDRGSEQFF,TGTGCCAGCAGGAGGGGGATAGACAGGGGGAGTGAGCAGTTCTTC
TRBJ2-2,NA,TRBV7-2,NA,CASSSGSTGTGELFF,TGTGCCAGCAGCTCGGGTTCGACAGGCACCGGGGAGCTGTTTTTT
TRBJ1-1,NA,TRBV18,NA,CASSQGRNTEAFF,TGTGCCAGCTCCCAGGGGCGGAACACTGAAGCTTTCTTT
TRBJ2-3,TRBD2,TRBV2,NA,CASSEAGGGDTQYF,TGTGCCAGCAGTGAAGCGGGGGGAGGGGATACGCAGTATTTT
TRBJ2-5,TRBD1,TRBV29-1,NA,CSVEDRGYRGRETQYF,TGCAGCGTTGAGGACAGGGGCTACAGGGGCAGAGAGACCCAGTACTTC
TRBJ2-3,NA,TRBV4-3,NA,CASSQGGMVGVGDTQYF,TGCGCCAGCAGCCAAGGGGGAATGGTTGGGGTTGGGGATACGCAGTATTTT
TRBJ2-3,NA,TRBV6-1,once,CASSDYGTSTDTQYF,TGTGCCAGCAGTGATTACGGGACTAGCACAGATACGCAGTATTTT
TRBJ2-1,NA,TRBV7-3,few,CASSLNAGRNEQFF,TGTGCCAGCAGCTTAAACGCAGGGCGAAATGAGCAGTTCTTC
TRBJ2-3,NA,TRBV4-1,NA,CASSYGQARGDTQYF,TGCGCCAGCAGCTACGGACAGGCGCGGGGAGATACGCAGTATTTT
TRBJ2-1,TRBD2,TRBV6-1,few,CASRKGLAGTDEQFF,TGTGCCAGCAGAAAGGGCCTAGCGGGGACCGATGAGCAGTTCTTC
TRBJ1-2,NA,TRBV4-2,NA,CASSQGSVNYGYTF,TGTGCCAGCAGCCAAGGCTCGGTCAACTATGGCTACACCTTC
TRBJ1-1,NA,TRBV7-2,NA,CASSLVLPPEAFF,TGTGCCAGCAGCTTAGTTTTGCCCCCGGAAGCTTTCTTT
TRBJ2-5,TRBD2,TRBV5-1,NA,CASSSGLGETQYF,TGCGCCAGCAGCTCGGGACTAGGGGAGACCCAGTACTTC
TRBJ2-1,TRBD1,TRBV19,NA,CASSIIRQGDNEQFF,TGTGCCAGTAGTATAATCCGACAGGGGGACAATGAGCAGTTCTTC
TRBJ2-5,TRBD2,TRBV9,NA,CASSVGREKSVGTQYF,TGTGCCAGCAGCGTCGGGAGGGAAAAGTCCGTCGGGACCCAGTACTTC
TRBJ2-3,TRBD2,TRBV6-5,NA,CASRNVAGGTDTQYF,TGTGCCAGCAGGAACGTAGCGGGGGGCACAGATACGCAGTATTTT
TRBJ1-2,TRBD1,TRBV5-1,once,CASSGGQGAVGYTF,TGCGCCAGCAGCGGGGGACAGGGGGCAGTAGGCTACACCTTC